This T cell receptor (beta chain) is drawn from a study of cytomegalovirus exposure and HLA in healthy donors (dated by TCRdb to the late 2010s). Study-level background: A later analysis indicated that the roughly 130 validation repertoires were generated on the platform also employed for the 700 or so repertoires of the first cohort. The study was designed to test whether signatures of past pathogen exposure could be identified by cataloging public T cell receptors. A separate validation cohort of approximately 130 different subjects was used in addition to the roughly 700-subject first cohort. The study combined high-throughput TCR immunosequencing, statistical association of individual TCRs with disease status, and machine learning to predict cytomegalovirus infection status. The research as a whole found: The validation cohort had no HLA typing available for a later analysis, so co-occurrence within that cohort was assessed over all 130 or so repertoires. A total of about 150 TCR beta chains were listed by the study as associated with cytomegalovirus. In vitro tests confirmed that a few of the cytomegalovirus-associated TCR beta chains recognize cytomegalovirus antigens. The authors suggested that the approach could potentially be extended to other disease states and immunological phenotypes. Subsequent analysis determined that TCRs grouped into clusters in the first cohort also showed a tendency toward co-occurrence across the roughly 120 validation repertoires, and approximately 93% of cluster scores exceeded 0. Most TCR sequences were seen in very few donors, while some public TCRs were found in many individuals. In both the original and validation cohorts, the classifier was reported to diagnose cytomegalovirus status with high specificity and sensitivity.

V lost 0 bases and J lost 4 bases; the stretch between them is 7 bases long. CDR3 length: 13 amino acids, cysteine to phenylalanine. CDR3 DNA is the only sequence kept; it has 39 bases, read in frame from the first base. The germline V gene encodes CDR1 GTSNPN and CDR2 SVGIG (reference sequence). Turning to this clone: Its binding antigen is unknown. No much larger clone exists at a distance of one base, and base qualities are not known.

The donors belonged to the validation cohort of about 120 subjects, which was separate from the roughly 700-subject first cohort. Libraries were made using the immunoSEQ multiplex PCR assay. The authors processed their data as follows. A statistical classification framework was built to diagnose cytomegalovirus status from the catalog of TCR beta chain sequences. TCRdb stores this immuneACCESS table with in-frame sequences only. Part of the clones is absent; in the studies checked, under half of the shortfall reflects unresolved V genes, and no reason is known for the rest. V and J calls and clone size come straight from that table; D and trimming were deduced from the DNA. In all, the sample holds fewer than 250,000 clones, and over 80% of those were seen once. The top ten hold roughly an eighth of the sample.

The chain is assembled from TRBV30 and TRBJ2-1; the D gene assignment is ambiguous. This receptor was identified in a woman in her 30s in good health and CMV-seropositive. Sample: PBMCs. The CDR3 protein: CAWSVGIYNEQFF. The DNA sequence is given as TGTGCCTGGAGTGTAGGGATTTACAATGAGCAGTTCTTC.